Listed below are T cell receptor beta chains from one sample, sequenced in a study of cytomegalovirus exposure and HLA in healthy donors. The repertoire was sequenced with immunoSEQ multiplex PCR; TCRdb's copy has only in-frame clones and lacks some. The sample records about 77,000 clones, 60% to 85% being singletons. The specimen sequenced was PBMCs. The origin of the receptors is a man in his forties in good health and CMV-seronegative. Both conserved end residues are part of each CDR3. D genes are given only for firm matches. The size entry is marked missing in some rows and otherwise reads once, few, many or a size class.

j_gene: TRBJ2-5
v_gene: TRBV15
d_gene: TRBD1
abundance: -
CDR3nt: TGTGCCACCAGCACCCGGACAGGCCAAGAGACCCAGTACTTC
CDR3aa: CATSTRTGQETQYF

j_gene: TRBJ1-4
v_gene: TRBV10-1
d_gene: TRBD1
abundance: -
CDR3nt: TGCGCCAGCAGCCGCTGGACAGGGGACAACGAAAAACTGTTTTTT
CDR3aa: CASSRWTGDNEKLFF

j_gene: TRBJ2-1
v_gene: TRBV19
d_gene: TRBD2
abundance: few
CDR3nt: TGTGCCAGTAGTATGGGAGCGGGAGGGCCCTATAATGAGCAGTTCTTC
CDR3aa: CASSMGAGGPYNEQFF

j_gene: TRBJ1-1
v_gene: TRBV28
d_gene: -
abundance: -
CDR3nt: TGTGCCAGCAGTATAACAGGGAGTACTGAAGCTTTCTTT
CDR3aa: CASSITGSTEAFF

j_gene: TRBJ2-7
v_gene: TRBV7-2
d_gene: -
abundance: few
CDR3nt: TGTGCCAGCAGCCCGGACAGCCTCAGGGACGAGCAGTACTTC
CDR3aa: CASSPDSLRDEQYF

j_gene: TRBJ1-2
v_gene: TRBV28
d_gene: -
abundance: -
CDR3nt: TGTGCCAGCAGAGAAGACCAGGCTGTTTGGTATGGCTACACCTTC
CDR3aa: CASREDQAVWYGYTF

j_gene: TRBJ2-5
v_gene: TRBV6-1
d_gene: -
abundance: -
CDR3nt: TGTGCCAGCAGTGCAACCGGGACAATCTCGGAGACCCAGTACTTC
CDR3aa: CASSATGTISETQYF

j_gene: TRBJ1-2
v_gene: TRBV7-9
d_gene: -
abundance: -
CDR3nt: TGTGCCAGCAGCTCTCTCCAGAGGTTGGACTATGGCTACACCTTC
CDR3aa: CASSSLQRLDYGYTF

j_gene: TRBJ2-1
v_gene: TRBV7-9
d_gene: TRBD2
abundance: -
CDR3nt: TGTGCCAGCAGCTTAGGAGGGACTAGCGCTTACAATGAGCAGTTCTTC
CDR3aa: CASSLGGTSAYNEQFF

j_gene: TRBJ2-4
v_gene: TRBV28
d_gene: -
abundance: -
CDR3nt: TGTGCCAGCAGCCCGACTGCCAAAAACATTCAGTACTTC
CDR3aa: CASSPTAKNIQYF

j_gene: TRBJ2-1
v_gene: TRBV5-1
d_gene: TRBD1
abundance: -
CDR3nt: TGCGCCAGTAGCCTCGGGACAGCCTACAATGAGCAGTTCTTC
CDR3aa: CASSLGTAYNEQFF

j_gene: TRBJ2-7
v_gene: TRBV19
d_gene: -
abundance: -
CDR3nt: TGTGCCAGTAGTTTGGCGGGGAACGAGCAGTACTTC
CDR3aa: CASSLAGNEQYF

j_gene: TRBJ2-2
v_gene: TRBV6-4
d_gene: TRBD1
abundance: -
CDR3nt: TGTGCCAGCAGTGAGGGACAGGACACCGGGGAGCTGTTTTTT
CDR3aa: CASSEGQDTGELFF

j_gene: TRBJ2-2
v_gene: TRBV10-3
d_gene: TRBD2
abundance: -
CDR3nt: TGTGCCACCATAGCGGGAGTAGGGACCGGGGAGCTGTTTTTT
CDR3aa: CATIAGVGTGELFF